This passage covers 2 T cell receptor beta chains from one sample sequenced in a study of metastatic and nonmetastatic thyroid tumors. Before thyroid surgery, none of the patients had received any treatment. TCRdb re-clonotyped the PCR reads via MiXCR. This sample has 35,000 to 45,000 clones; roughly 3.1% occur once, and the top ten carry more than 7.5%. Sequencing was done on a sample of blood. These TCRs come from a female donor with papillary thyroid cancer or a benign thyroid nodule (not recorded which). Some clones in this sample may be carry-over from other donors' samples.

This rearrangement joins TRBV5-6 to TRBJ1-1, with D possibly matching TRBD1 (5 bases). Germline V gene data show CDR1 as SGHDT and CDR2 as YYEEEE. Trimming removed 3 bases from V and 0 bases from J, with 18 bases in between. The CDR3 covers 17 residues. The DNA for the CDR3 is TGTGCCAGCAGCTGGCAGGGCGCTTTTGCAATGAACACTGAAGCTTTCTTT. It encodes CASSWQGAFAMNTEAFF.

This clone has a handful of counts. V gene TRBV28 combines with J gene TRBJ2-5; 10 bases are shared with TRBD1. The CDR3 is 15 residues long. Germline CDR1 reads MDHEN; CDR2 reads SYDVKM. Trimming at V came to 2 bases and at J to 5 bases, leaving 5 bases not matched to a gene. CDR3 sequence: CASSLETGGGETQYF. Here the CDR3 DNA reads TGTGCCAGCAGTTTAGAGACAGGGGGCGGGGAGACCCAGTACTTC. The variable domain in full, with the rest retrieved from reference TRBV28 and TRBJ2-5, is DVKVTQSSRYLVKRTGEKVFLECVQDMDHENMFWYRQDPGLGLRLIYFSYDVKMKEKGDIPEGYSVSREKKERFSLILESASTNQTSMYLCASSLETGGGETQYFGPGTRLLVL.